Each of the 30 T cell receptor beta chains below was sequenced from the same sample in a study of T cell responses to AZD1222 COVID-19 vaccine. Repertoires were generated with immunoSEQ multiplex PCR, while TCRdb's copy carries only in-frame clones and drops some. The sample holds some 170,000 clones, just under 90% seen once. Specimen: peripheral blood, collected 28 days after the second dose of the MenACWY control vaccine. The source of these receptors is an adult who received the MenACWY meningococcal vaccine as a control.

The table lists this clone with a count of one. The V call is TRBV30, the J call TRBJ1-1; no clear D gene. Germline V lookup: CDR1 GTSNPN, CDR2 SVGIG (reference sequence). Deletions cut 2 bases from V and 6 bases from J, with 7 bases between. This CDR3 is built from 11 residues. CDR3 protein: CAWSRYAEAFF. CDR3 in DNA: TGTGCCTGGAGTAGGTACGCTGAAGCTTTCTTT. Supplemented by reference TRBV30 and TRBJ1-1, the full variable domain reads SQTIHQWPATLVQPVGSPLSLECTVEGTSNPNLYWYRQAAGRGLQLLFYSVGIGQISSEVPQNLSASRPQDRQFILSSKKLLLSDSGFYLCAWSRYAEAFFGQGTRLTVV.

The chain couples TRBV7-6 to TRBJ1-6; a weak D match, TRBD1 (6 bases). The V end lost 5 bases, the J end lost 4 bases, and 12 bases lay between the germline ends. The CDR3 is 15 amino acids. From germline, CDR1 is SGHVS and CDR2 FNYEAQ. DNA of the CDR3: TGTGCCAGCAGCCCCCGGACAGATTATAATTCACCCCTCCACTTT. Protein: CASSPRTDYNSPLHF.

This CDR3 reads CASSSQTALYEQYF. CDR3 DNA sequence: TGTGCCAGCAGCTCCCAGACAGCTCTCTACGAGCAGTACTTC. The chain combines TRBV7-2 with TRBJ2-7; possibly TRBD1 for D (5 bases). V was clipped by 4 bases and J by 3 bases, with 13 bases between them. Germline V gene lookup returns CDR1 SGHTA and CDR2 FQGNSA. This CDR3 comprises 14 residues.

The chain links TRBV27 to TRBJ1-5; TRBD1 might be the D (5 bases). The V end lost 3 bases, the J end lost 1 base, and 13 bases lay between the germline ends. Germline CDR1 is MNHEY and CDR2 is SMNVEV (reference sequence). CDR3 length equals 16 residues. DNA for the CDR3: TGTGCCAGCAGTTTTTCCAGGGTGATCAGCAATCAGCCCCAGCATTTT. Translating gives CASSFSRVISNQPQHF.

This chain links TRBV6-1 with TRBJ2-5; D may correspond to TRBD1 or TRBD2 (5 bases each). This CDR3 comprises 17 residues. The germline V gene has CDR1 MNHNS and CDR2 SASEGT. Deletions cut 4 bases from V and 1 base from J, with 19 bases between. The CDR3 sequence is CASSARVGHRGQETQYF. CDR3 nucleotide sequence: TGTGCCAGCAGTGCGCGGGTGGGGCATCGGGGCCAAGAGACCCAGTACTTC.

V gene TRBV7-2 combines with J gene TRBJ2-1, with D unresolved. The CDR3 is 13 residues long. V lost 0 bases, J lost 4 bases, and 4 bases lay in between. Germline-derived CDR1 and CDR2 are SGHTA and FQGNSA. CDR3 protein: CASSLAIYNEQFF. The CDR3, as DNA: TGTGCCAGCAGCTTAGCCATTTACAATGAGCAGTTCTTC.

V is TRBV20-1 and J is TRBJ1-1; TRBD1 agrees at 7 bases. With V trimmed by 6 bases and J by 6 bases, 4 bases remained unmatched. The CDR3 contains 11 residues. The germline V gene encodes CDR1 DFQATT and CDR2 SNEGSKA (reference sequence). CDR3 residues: CSAMTGSEAFF. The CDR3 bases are TGCAGTGCCATGACAGGGTCTGAAGCTTTCTTT.

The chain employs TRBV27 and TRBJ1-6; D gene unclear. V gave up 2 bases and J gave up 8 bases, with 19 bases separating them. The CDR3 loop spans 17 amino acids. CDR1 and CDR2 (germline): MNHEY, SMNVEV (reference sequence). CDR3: CASSLLNHWSTDSPLHF. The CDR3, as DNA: TGTGCCAGCAGTTTACTAAACCATTGGAGTACGGATTCACCCCTCCACTTT.

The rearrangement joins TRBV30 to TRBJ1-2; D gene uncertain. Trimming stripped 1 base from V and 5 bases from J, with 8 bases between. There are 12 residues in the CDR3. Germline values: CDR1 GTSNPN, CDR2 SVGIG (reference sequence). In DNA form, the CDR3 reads TGTGCCTGGAGTGAGGACCAGTATGGCTACACCTTC. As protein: CAWSEDQYGYTF.

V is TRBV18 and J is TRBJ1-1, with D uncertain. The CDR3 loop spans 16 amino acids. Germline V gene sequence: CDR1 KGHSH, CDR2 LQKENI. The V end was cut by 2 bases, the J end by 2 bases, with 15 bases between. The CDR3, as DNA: TGTGCCAGCTCACCAAATACAGATTTCCGAAACACTGAAGCTTTCTTT. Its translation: CASSPNTDFRNTEAFF.

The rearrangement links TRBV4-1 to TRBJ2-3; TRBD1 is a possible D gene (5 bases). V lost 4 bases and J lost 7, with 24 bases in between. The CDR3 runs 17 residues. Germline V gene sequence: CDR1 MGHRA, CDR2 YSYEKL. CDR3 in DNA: TGCGCCAGCAGCCCCACGCCAGGCAGGGCCGACGCATATACGCAGTATTTT. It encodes CASSPTPGRADAYTQYF.

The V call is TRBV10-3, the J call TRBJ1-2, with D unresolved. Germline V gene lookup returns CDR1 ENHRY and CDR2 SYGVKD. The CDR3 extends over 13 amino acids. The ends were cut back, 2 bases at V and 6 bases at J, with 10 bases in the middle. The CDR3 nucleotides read TGTGCCATCAGTGAGAACGGACCCAATGGCTACACCTTC. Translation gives CAISENGPNGYTF.

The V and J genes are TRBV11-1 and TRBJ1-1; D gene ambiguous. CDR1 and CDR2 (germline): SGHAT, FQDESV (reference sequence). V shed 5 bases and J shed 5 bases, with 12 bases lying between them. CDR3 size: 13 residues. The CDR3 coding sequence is TGTGCCAGCAGCCGTAACCCCGTAACTGAAGCTTTCTTT. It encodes CASSRNPVTEAFF.

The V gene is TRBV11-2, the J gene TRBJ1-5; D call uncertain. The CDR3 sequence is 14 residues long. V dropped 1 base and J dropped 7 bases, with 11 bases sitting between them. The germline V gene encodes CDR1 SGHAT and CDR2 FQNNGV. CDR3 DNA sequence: TGTGCCAGCAGCTTAGGGGCAGGAGGACAGCCCCAGCATTTT. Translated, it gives CASSLGAGGQPQHF.

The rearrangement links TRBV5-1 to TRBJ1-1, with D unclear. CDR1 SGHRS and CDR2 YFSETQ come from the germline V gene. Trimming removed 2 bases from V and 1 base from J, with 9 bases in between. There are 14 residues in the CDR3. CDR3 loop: CASSFWTGNTEAFF. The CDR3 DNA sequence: TGCGCCAGCAGCTTTTGGACGGGGAACACTGAAGCTTTCTTT.

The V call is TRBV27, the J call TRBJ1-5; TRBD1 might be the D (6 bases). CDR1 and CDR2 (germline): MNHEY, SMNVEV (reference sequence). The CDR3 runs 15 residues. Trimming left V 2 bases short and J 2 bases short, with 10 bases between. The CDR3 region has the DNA TGTGCCAGCAGTTTACGACAGGAAGGCAATCAGCCCCAGCATTTT. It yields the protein CASSLRQEGNQPQHF.

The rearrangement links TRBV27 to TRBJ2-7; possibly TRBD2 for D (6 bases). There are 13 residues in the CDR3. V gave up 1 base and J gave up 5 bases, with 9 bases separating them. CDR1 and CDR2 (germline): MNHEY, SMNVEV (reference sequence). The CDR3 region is CASSLWGEDEQYF. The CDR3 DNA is TGTGCCAGCAGTTTATGGGGGGAGGACGAGCAGTACTTC.

CDR3 residues: CASSTRTSGRANEQFF. In DNA form, the CDR3 reads TGTGCCAGCAGCACCAGGACTAGCGGGAGGGCCAATGAGCAGTTCTTC. The chain combines TRBV28 with TRBJ2-1; 15 nucleotides align to TRBD2. V was clipped by 6 bases and J by 6 bases; unmatched bases: 6. The CDR3 extends over 16 amino acids. In germline, CDR1 is MDHEN, CDR2 SYDVKM.

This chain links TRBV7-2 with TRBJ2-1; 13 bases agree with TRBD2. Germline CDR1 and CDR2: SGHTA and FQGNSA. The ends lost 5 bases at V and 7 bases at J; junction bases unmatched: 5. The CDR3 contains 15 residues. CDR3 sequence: CASSLGTSGVNEQFF. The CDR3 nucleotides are TGTGCCAGCAGCCTAGGGACTAGCGGGGTGAATGAGCAGTTCTTC.

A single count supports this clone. This chain's CDR3 is CASSPQAGFNYGYTF. In DNA form, the CDR3 reads TGTGCCAGCAGCCCACAGGCAGGATTTAACTATGGCTACACCTTC. The chain combines TRBV7-2 with TRBJ1-2, with D perhaps matching TRBD1 (5 bases). Deletions cut 5 bases from V and 1 base from J, with 14 bases between. Germline CDR1 reads SGHTA; CDR2 reads FQGNSA. The CDR3 covers 15 residues.

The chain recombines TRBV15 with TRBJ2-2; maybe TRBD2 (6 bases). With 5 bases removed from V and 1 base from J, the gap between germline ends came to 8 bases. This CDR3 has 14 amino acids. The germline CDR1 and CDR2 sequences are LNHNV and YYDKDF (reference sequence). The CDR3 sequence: CATSFSGNTGELFF. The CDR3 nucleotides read TGTGCCACCAGCTTTAGCGGGAACACCGGGGAGCTGTTTTTT.

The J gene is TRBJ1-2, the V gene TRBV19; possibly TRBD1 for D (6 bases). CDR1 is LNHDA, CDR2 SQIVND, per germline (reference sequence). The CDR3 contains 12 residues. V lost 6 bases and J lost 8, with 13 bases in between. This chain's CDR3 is CASRRGARGYTF. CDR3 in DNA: TGTGCCAGTAGGAGGGGGGCGCGGGGCTACACCTTC.

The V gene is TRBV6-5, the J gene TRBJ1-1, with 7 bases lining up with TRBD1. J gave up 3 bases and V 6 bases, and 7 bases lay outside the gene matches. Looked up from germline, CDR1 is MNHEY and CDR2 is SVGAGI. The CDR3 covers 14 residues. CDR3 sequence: CASRSGQGDTEAFF. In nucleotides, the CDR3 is TGTGCCAGCAGATCTGGGCAGGGGGACACTGAAGCTTTCTTT.

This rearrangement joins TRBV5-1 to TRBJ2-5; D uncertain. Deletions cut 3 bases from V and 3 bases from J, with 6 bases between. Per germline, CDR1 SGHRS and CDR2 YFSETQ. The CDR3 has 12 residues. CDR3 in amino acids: CASSSHKETQYF. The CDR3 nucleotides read TGCGCCAGCAGCTCCCATAAAGAGACCCAGTACTTC.

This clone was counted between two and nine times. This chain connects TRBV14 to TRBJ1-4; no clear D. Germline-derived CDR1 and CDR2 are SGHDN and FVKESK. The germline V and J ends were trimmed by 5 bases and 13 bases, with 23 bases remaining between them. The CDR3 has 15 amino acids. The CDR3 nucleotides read TGTGCCAGCAGCGACCGGAACGGAGGGTCCCCGGCACTGTTTTTT. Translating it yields CASSDRNGGSPALFF.

The DNA of the CDR3 is TGTGCCAGCTCACCAGGGCGACAGACCGGGGAGCTGTTTTTT. It is translated as CASSPGRQTGELFF. The V and J genes are TRBV18 and TRBJ2-2; D is perhaps TRBD1 (5 bases). This CDR3 spans 14 amino acids. Looked up from germline, CDR1 is KGHSH and CDR2 is LQKENI. The V gene lost 2 bases and the J gene lost 5 bases, with 9 bases spanning the gap. Based on the CDR3 plus reference TRBV18 and TRBJ2-2, the full variable domain is NAGVMQNPRHLVRRRGQEARLRCSPMKGHSHVYWYRQLPEEGLKFMVYLQKENIIDESGMPKERFSAEFPKEGPSILRIQQVVRGDSAAYFCASSPGRQTGELFFGEGSRLTVL.

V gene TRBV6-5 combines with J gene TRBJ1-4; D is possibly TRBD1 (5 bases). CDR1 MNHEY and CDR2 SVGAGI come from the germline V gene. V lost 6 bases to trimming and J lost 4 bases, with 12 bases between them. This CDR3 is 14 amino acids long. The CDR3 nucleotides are TGTGCCAGCAGCCTCGGGACTGATAATGAAAAACTGTTTTTT. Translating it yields CASSLGTDNEKLFF.

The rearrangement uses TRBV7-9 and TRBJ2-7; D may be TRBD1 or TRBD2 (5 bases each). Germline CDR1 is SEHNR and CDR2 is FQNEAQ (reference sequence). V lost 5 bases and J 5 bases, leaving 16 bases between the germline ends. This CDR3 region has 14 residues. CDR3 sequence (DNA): TGTGCCAGCAGCCTCCGGGACGGTTTGAACGAGCAGTACTTC. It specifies CASSLRDGLNEQYF. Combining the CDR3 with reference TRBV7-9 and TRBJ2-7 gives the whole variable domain DTGVSQNPRHKITKRGQNVTFRCDPISEHNRLYWYRQTLGQGPEFLTYFQNEAQLEKSRLLSDRFSAERPKGSFSTLEIQRTEQGDSAMYLCASSLRDGLNEQYFGPGTRLTVT.

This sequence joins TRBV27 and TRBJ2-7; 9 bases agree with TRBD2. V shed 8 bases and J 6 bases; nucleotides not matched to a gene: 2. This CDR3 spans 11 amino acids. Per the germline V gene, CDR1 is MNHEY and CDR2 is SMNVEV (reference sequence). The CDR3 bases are TGTGCCAGCGGGCGGGGGGGCGAGCAGTACTTC. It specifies CASGRGGEQYF.

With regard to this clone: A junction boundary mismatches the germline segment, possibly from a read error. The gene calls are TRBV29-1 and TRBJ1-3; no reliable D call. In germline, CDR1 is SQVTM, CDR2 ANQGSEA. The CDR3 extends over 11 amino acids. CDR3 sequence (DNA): TGCAGCGTTGAAGAAAACGGTGACTGGAATTTT. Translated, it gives CSVEENGDWNF.